This record looks at one T cell receptor (beta chain) sequence and its context. Antigen unknown. V shed 5 bases and J 0 bases; nucleotides not matched to a gene: 13. Germline CDR1 and CDR2: SGHNT and YENEEA. The CDR3 loop spans 20 amino acids. These data originate in a study of T cell responses to AZD1222 COVID-19 vaccine. As for the study in general: Second-dose intervals near 4 or 12 weeks were combined. Whole-study findings and limits: After the peak T cell response, and only then, were repertoires sampled. Only a handful of AZD1222 recipients, six or seven in all, had baseline seropositivity.

The method was immunoSEQ multiplex PCR; TCRdb's version includes in-frame clones alone and lacks a portion of them. The sample lists about 110,000 clones, nearly 90% occurring once. The chain combines TRBV11-3 with TRBJ2-1; 13 bases align to TRBD2. The input for sequencing was peripheral blood, taken on day 0 of AZD1222 vaccination. This TCR came from an adult in good health. CDR3 protein: CASSPPGTSGVRSSYNEQFF. The CDR3 nucleotides are TGTGCCAGCAGCCCGCCGGGGACTAGCGGGGTAAGAAGCTCCTACAATGAGCAGTTCTTC. Supplemented by reference TRBV11-3 and TRBJ2-1, the full variable domain reads EAGVVQSPRYKIIEKKQPVAFWCNPISGHNTLYWYLQNLGQGPELLIRYENEEAVDDSQLPKDRFSAERLKGVDSTLKIQPAELGDSAVYLCASSPPGTSGVRSSYNEQFFGPGTRLTVL.